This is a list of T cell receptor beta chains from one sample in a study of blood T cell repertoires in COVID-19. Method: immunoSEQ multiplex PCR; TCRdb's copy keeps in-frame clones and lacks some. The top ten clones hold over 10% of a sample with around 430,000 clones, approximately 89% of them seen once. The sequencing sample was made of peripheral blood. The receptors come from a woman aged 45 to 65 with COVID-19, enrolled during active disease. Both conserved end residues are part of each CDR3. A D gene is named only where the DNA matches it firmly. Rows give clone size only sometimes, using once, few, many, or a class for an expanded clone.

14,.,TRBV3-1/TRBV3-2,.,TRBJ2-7,CASSLGTLGHEQYF,TGTGCCAGCAGCCTCGGGACATTAGGCCACGAGCAGTACTTC
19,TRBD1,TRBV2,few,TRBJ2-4,CASRLRWTGSNRAKNIQYF,TGTGCCAGCAGATTGCGCTGGACAGGGTCTAATCGGGCCAAAAACATTCAGTACTTC
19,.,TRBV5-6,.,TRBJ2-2,CASTYLWGGREANTGELFF,TGTGCCAGCACCTACTTATGGGGGGGCAGGGAGGCCAACACCGGGGAGCTGTTTTTT
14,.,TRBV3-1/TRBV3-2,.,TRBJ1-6,CASSQGTPNSPLHF,TGTGCCAGCAGCCAAGGGACACCAAATTCACCCCTCCACTTT
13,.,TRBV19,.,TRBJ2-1,CASRQGTYNEQFF,TGTGCCAGTAGACAGGGCACCTACAATGAGCAGTTCTTC
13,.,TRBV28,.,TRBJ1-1,CASSSRANTEAFF,TGTGCCAGCAGTTCGAGGGCGAACACTGAAGCTTTCTTT
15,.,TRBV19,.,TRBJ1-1,CASSPGAVVGRRAFF,TGTGCCAGTAGTCCTGGGGCGGTGGTCGGCCGAAGAGCTTTCTTT
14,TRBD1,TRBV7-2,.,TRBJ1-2,CASSLKGQGFGYTF,TGTGCCAGCAGCTTAAAGGGACAGGGGTTCGGCTACACCTTC
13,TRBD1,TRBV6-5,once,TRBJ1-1,CASSFRGQTEAFF,TGTGCCAGCAGTTTCAGGGGGCAGACTGAAGCTTTCTTT
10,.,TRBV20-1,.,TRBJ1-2,CSARARGYTF,TGCAGTGCTCGTGCCAGGGGCTACACCTTC
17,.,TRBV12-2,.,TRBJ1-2,CASRFRAHALSNYGYTF,TGTGCAAGTCGCTTCAGGGCCCACGCCCTTTCTAACTATGGCTACACCTTC
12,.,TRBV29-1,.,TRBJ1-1,CSVDEGVTEAFF,TGCAGCGTTGACGAGGGGGTAACTGAAGCTTTCTTT
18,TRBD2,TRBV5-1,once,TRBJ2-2,CASSLSPGGTSNTGELFF,TGCGCCAGCAGCTTGTCGCCGGGGGGGACCAGTAACACCGGGGAGCTGTTTTTT
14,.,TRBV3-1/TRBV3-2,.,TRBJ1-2,CASSQDTGRYGYTF,TGTGCCAGCAGCCAAGATACCGGGAGGTATGGCTACACCTTC
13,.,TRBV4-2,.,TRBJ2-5,CASSQSQGETQYF,TGTGCCAGCAGCCAATCCCAGGGGGAGACCCAGTACTTC
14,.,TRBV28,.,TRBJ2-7,CASSLKAASYEQYF,TGTGCCAGCAGTTTAAAGGCAGCTAGCTACGAGCAGTACTTC
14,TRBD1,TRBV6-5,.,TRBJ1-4,CASRSGQRHEKLFF,TGTGCCAGCAGATCGGGACAGAGGCATGAAAAACTGTTTTTT
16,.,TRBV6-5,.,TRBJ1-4,CASSYHRSSTNEKLFF,TGTGCCAGCAGTTACCACAGGTCCTCAACTAATGAAAAACTGTTTTTT
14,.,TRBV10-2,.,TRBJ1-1,CASSDSRMNTEAFF,TGCGCCAGCAGTGATAGCCGAATGAACACTGAAGCTTTCTTT
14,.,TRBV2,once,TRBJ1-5,CASSQDGNNQPQHF,TGTGCCAGCAGTCAGGACGGGAATAATCAGCCCCAGCATTTT
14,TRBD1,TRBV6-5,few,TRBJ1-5,CASNPTGGNQPQHF,TGTGCCAGCAACCCCACAGGGGGTAATCAGCCCCAGCATTTT
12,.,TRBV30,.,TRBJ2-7,CAWSKDNYEQYF,TGTGCCTGGAGTAAGGACAACTACGAGCAGTACTTC
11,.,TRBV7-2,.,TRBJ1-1,CASSLYTEAFF,TGTGCCAGCAGCCTATACACTGAAGCTTTCTTT
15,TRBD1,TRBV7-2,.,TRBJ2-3,CASRLEGQGPDTQYF,TGTGCCAGCCGCCTCGAGGGACAGGGGCCAGATACGCAGTATTTT
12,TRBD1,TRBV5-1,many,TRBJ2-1,CASGQGKSEQFF,TGCGCCAGCGGACAGGGAAAGAGTGAGCAGTTCTTC
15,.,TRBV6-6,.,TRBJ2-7,CASSLMGAGAYEQYF,TGTGCCAGCTCCCTAATGGGGGCGGGGGCCTACGAGCAGTACTTC
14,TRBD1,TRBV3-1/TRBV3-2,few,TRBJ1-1,CASSPLDRGPEAFF,TGTGCCAGCAGCCCTTTGGACAGGGGGCCTGAAGCTTTCTTT
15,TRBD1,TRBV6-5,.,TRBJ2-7,CASRSLTGTDYEQYF,TGTGCCAGCAGATCCCTCACCGGGACAGATTACGAGCAGTACTTC
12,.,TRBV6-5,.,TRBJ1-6,CASQEGNSPLHF,TGTGCCAGTCAGGAGGGGAATTCACCCCTCCACTTT
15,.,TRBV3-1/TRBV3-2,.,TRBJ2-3,CASSLGATHTDTQYF,TGTGCCAGCAGCTTGGGGGCAACGCACACAGATACGCAGTATTTT
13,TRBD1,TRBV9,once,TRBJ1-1,CASSGGQYTEAFF,TGTGCCAGCAGCGGGGGACAGTACACTGAAGCTTTCTTT
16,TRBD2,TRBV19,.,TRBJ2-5,CASSNSISGGQETQYF,TGTGCCAGTAGTAACTCAATCTCGGGGGGCCAAGAGACCCAGTACTTC
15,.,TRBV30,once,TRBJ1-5,CAWSGTEGEGQPQHF,TGTGCCTGGAGTGGGACGGAGGGAGAGGGTCAGCCCCAGCATTTT
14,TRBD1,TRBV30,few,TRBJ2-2,CAWEYRGFTGELFF,TGTGCCTGGGAGTACAGGGGTTTTACCGGGGAGCTGTTTTTT
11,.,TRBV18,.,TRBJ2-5,CASCQQETQYF,TGTGCCAGCTGTCAACAAGAGACCCAGTACTTC
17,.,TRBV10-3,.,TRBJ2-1,CAISESRQGGLYNEQFF,TGTGCCATCAGTGAGTCTCGTCAGGGTGGGCTATACAATGAGCAGTTCTTC
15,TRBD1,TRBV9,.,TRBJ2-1,CASSALGTAHNEQFF,TGTGCCAGCAGCGCCCTTGGGACAGCCCACAATGAGCAGTTCTTC
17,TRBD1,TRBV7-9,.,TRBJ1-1,CASSLLKRDSWNTEAFF,TGTGCCAGCAGCTTACTGAAACGGGACAGCTGGAACACTGAAGCTTTCTTT
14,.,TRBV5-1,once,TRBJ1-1,CASSWGGGNTEAFF,TGCGCCAGCTCTTGGGGCGGGGGGAACACTGAAGCTTTCTTT
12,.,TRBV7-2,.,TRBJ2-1,CASSFRDNEQFF,TGTGCCAGCAGCTTCAGGGACAATGAGCAGTTCTTC
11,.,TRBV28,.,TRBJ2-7,CASSLSRGQYF,TGTGCCAGCAGTTTATCCAGGGGGCAGTACTTC